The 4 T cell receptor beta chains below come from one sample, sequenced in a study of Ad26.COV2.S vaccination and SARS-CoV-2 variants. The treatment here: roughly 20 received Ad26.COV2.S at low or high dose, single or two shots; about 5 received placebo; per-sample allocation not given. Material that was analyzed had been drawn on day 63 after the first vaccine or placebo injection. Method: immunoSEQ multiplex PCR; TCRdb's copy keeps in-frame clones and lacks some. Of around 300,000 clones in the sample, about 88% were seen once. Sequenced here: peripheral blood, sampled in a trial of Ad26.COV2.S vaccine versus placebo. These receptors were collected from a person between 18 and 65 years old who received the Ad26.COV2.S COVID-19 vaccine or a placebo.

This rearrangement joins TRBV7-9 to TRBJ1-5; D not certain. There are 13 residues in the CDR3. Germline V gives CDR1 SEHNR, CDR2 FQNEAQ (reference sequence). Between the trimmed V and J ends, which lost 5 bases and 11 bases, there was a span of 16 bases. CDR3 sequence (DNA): TGTGCCAGCAGCCCTGAATTCGGGTCAGCCCAGCATTTT. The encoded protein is CASSPEFGSAQHF.

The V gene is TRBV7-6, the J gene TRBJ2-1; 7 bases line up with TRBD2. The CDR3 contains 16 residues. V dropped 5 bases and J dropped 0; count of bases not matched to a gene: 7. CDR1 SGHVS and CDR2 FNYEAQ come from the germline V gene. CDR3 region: CASSLGTTSSYNEQFF. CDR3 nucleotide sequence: TGTGCCAGCAGCCTCGGGACTACCAGCTCCTACAATGAGCAGTTCTTC. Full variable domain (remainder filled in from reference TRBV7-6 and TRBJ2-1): GAGVSQSPRYKVTKRGQDVALRCDPISGHVSLYWYRQALGQGPEFLTYFNYEAQQDKSGLPNDRFSAERPEGSISTLTIQRTEQRDSAMYRCASSLGTTSSYNEQFFGPGTRLTVL.

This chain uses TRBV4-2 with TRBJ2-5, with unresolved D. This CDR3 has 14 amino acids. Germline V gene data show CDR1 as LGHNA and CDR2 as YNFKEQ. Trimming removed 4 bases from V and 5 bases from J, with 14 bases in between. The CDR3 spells CASSLAPIYETQYF. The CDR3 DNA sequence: TGTGCCAGCAGCCTAGCCCCAATATACGAGACCCAGTACTTC.

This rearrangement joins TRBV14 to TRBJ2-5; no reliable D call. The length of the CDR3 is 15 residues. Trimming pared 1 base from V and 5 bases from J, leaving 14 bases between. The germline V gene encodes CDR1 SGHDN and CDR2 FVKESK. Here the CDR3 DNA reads TGTGCCAGCAGCCAAGCTGTAGCCGTTGGGGAGACCCAGTACTTC. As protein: CASSQAVAVGETQYF.